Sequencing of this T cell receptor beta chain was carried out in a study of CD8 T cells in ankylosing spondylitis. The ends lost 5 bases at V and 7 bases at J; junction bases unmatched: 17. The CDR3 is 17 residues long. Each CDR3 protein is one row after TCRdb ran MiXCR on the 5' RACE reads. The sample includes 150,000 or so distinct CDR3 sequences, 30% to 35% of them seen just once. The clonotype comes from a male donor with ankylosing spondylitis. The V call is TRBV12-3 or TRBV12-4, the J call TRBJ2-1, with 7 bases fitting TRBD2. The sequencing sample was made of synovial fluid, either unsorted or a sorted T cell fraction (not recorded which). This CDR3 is CASSRPNMGGPGNEQFF. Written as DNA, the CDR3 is TGTGCCAGCAGTCGACCCAACATGGGAGGGCCGGGGAATGAGCAGTTCTTC.